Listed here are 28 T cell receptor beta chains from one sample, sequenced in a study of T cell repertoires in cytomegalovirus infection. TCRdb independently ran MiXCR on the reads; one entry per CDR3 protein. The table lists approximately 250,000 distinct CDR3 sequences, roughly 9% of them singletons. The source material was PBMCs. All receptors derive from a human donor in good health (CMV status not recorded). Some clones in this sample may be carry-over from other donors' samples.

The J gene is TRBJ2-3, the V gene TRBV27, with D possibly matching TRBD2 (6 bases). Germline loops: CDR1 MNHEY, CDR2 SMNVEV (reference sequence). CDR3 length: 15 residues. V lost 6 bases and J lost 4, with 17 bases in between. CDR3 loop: CASSPRGRGSDTQYF. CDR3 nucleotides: TGTGCCAGCAGCCCACGGGGGAGAGGATCAGATACGCAGTATTTT.

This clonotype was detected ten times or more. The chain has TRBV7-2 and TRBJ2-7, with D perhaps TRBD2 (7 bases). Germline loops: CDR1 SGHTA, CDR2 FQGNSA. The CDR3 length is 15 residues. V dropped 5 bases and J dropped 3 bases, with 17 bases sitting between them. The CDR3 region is CASSETPGGLYEQYF. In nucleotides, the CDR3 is TGTGCCAGCAGCGAAACTCCGGGGGGCCTCTACGAGCAGTACTTC.

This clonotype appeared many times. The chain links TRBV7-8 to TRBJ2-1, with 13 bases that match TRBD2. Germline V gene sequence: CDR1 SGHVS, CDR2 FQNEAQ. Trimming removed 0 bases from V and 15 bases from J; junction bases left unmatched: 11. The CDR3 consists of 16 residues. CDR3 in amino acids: CASSLAGSGTSGKRFF. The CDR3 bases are TGTGCCAGCAGCTTAGCGGGCTCCGGGACTAGCGGGAAGCGGTTCTTC.

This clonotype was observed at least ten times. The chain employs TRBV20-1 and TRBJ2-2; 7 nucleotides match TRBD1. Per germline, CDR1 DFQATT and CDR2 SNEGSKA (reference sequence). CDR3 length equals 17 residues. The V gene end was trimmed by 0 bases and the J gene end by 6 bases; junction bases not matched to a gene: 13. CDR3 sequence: CSARDTGASPRAGELFF. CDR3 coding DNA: TGCAGTGCTAGAGATACAGGGGCCTCGCCGAGGGCCGGGGAGCTGTTTTTT.

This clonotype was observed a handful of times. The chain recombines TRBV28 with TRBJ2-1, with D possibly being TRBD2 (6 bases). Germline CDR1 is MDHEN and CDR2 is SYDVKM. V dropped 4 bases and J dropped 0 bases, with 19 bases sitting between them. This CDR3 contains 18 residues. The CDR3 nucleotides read TGTGCCAGCAGTTATCGGCAAGGGGCGGGGCACTCCTACAATGAGCAGTTCTTC. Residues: CASSYRQGAGHSYNEQFF.

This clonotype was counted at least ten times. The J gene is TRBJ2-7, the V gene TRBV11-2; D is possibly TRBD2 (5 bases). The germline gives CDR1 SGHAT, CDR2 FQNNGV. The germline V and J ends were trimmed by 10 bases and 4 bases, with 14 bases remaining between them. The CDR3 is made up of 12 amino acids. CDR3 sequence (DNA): TGTGCCACAAGAGGGTACTCGTACGAGCAGTACTTC. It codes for CATRGYSYEQYF.

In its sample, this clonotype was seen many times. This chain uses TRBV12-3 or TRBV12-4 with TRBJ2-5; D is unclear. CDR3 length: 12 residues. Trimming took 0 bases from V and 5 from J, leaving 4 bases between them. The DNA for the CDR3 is TGTGCCAGCAGTTTAGCCACTGAGACCCAGTACTTC. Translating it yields CASSLATETQYF.

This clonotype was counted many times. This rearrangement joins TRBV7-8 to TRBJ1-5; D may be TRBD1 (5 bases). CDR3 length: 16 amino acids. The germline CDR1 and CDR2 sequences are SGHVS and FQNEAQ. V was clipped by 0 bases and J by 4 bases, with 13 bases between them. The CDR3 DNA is TGTGCCAGCAGCTTAGCAGGCAGGGCCGGGAATCAGCCCCAGCATTTT. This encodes CASSLAGRAGNQPQHF.

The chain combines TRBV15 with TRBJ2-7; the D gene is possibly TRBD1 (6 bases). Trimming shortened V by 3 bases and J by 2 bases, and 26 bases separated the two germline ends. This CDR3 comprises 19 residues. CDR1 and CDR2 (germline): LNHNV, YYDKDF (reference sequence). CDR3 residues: CATSRGYASRWGPPYEQYF. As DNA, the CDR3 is TGTGCCACCAGCAGGGGCTATGCGTCGCGGTGGGGGCCCCCCTACGAGCAGTACTTC. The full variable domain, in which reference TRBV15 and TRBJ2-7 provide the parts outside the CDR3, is DAMVIQNPRYQVTQFGKPVTLSCSQTLNHNVMYWYQQKSSQAPKLLFHYYDKDFNNEADTPDNFQSRRPNTSFCFLDIRSPGLGDTAMYLCATSRGYASRWGPPYEQYFGPGTRLTVT.

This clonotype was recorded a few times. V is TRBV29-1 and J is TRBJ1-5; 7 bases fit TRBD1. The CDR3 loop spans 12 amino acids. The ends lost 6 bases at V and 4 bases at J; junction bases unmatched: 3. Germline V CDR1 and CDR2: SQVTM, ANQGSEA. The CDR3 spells CSVGGQNQPQHF. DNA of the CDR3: TGCAGCGTGGGGGGACAGAATCAGCCCCAGCATTTT.

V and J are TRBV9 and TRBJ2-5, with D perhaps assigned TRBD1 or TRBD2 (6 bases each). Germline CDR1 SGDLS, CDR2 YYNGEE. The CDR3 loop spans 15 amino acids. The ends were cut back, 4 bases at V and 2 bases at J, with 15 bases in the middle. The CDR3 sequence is CASSRDLGTQETQYF. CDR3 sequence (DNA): TGTGCCAGCAGCCGGGACTTGGGGACACAAGAGACCCAGTACTTC.

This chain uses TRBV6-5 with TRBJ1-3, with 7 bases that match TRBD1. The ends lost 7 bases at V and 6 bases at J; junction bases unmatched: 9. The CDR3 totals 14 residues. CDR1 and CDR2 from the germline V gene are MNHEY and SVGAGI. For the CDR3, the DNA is TGTGCCAGCAAACGACAGGGATGGGAAAACACCATATATTTT. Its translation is CASKRQGWENTIYF.

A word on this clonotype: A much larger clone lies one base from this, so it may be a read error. The CDR3 region is CTSSLLAGSSGANVLTF. CDR3 nucleotide sequence: TGTACCAGCAGCTTGTTGGCCGGAAGCTCTGGGGCCAACGTCCTGACTTTC. The gene calls are TRBV5-6 and TRBJ2-6; D is ambiguous. Germline CDR1 and CDR2: SGHDT and YYEEEE. The CDR3 runs to 17 residues.

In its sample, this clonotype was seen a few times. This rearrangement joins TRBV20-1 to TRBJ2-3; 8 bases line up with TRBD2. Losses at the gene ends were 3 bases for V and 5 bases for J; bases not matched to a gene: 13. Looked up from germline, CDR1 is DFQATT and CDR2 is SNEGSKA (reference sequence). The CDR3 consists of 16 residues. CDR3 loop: CSASRTAGVFLDTQYF. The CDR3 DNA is TGCAGTGCTAGTCGGACAGCGGGAGTCTTCCTAGATACGCAGTATTTT.

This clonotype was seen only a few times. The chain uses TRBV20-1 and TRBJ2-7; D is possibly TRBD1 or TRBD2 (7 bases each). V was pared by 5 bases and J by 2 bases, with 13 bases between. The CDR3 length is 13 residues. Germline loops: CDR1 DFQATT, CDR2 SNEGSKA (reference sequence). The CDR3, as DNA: TGCAGTGCTTTGACAGGGAGGGCCTACGAGCAGTACTTC. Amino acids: CSALTGRAYEQYF.

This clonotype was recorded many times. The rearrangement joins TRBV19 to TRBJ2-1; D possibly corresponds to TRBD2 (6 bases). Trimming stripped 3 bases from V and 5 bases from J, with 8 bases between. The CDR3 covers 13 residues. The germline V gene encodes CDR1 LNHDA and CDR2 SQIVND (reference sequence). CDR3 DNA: TGTGCCAGTAGTATGGGACTCGACAATGAGCAGTTCTTC. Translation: CASSMGLDNEQFF.

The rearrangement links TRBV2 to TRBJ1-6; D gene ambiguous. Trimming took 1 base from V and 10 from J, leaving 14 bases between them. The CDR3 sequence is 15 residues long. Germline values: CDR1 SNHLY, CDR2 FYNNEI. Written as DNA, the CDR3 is TGTGCCAGCAGTGAAGGGGATAAATTCCCATCACCCCTCCACTTT. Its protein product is CASSEGDKFPSPLHF. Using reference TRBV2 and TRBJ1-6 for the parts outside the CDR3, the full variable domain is EPEVTQTPSHQVTQMGQEVILRCVPISNHLYFYWYRQILGQKVEFLVSFYNNEISEKSEIFDDQFSVERPDGSNFTLKIRSTKLEDSAMYFCASSEGDKFPSPLHFGNGTRLTVT.

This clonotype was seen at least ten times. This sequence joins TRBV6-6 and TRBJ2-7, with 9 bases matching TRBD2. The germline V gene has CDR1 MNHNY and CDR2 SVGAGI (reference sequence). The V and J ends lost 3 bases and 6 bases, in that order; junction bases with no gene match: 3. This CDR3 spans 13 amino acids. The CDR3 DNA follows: TGTGCCAGCAGTTATGAACTAGCGGGCGAGCAGTACTTC. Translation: CASSYELAGEQYF.

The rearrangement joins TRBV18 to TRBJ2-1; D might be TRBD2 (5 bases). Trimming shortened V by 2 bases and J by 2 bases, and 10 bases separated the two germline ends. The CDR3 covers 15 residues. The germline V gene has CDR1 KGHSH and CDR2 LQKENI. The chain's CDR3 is CASSPERTTYNEQFF. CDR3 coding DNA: TGTGCCAGCTCACCAGAGCGGACGACCTACAATGAGCAGTTCTTC.

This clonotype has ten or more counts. The CDR3 loop reads CASSSTSGSNEQFF. The CDR3 DNA follows: TGTGCCAGCAGCTCCACTAGCGGGAGTAATGAGCAGTTCTTC. The chain couples TRBV7-2 to TRBJ2-1; the match to TRBD2 covers 11 bases. With V trimmed by 4 bases and J by 7 bases, 3 bases remained unmatched. Germline-derived CDR1 and CDR2 are SGHTA and FQGNSA. The CDR3 is made up of 14 amino acids.

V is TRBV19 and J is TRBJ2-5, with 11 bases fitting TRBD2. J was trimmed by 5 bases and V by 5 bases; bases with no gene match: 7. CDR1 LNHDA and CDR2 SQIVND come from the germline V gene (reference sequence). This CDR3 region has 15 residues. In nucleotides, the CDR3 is TGTGCCAGTAGTTTTAGCGGGAGGGCCGTGGAGACCCAGTACTTC. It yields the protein CASSFSGRAVETQYF. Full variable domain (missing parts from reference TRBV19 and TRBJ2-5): DGGITQSPKYLFRKEGQNVTLSCEQNLNHDAMYWYRQDPGQGLRLIYYSQIVNDFQKGDIAEGYSVSREKKESFPLTVTSAQKNPTAFYLCASSFSGRAVETQYFGPGTRLLVL.

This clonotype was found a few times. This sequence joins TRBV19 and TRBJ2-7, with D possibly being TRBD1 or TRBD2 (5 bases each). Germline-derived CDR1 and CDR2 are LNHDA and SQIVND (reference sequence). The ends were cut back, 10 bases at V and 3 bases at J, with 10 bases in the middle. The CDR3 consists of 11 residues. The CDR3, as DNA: TGTGCCATCGGGGACGGCTACGAGCAGTACTTC. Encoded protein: CAIGDGYEQYF.

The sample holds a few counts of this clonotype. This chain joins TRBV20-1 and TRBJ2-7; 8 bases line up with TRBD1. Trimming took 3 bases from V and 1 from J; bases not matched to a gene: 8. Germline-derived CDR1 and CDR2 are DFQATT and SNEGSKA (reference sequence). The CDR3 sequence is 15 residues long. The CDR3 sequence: CSARGLQGVSYEQYF. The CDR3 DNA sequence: TGCAGTGCTAGGGGATTACAGGGGGTGTCCTACGAGCAGTACTTC.

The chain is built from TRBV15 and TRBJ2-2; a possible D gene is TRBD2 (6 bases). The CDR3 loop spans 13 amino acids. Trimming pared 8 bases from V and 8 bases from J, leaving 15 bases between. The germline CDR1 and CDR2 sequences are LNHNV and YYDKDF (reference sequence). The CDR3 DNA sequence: TGTGCCACCCGTACATCCGGGGGAGGGGAGCTGTTTTTT. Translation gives CATRTSGGGELFF.

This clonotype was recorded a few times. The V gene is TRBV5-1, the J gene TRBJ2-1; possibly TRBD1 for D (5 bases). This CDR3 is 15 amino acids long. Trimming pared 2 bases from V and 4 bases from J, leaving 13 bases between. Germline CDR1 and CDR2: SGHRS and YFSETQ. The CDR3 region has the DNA TGCGCCAGCAGCTTTCGGAGCAGGGCTTACAATGAGCAGTTCTTC. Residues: CASSFRSRAYNEQFF.

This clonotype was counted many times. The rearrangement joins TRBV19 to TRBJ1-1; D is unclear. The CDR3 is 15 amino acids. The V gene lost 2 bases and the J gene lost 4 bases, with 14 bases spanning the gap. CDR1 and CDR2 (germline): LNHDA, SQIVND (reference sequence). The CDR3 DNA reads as TGTGCCAGTAGTATAAGGAGGGAAAAGGCCACTGAAGCTTTCTTT. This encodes CASSIRREKATEAFF.

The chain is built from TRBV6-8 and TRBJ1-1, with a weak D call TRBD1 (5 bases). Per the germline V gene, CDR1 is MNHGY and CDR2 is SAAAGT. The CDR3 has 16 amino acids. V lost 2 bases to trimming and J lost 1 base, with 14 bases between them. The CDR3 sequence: CASSYNRRARNTEAFF. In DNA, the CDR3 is TGTGCCAGCAGTTACAACAGGCGCGCGAGGAACACTGAAGCTTTCTTT.

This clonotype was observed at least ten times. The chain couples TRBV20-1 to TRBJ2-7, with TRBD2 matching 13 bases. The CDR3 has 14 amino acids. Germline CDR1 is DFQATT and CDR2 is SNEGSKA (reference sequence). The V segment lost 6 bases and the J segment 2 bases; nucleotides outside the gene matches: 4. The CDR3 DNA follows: TGCAGTGCCCAGGGACTAGCGGGGCCCTACGAGCAGTACTTC. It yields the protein CSAQGLAGPYEQYF.